The 19 T cell receptor beta chains listed next were all sequenced from one sample in a study of T cell repertoires in cytomegalovirus infection. TCRdb used MiXCR to reprocess the reads, holding one entry per CDR3 protein. The sample lists roughly 760,000 distinct CDR3 sequences, 35% to 45% seen once, with 2.5% to 3% in the top ten. What was sequenced was PBMCs. Receptors originate from a human donor in good health (CMV status not recorded). Some clones in this sample may be carry-over from other donors' samples.

This rearrangement joins TRBV13 to TRBJ1-3; no definite D call. The CDR3 consists of 15 residues. The germline gives CDR1 PRHDT, CDR2 FYEKMQ (reference sequence). Deletions cut 5 bases from V and 0 bases from J, with 11 bases between. The CDR3 DNA reads as TGTGCCAGCAGCATCGCCCGGGCCTCTGGAAACACCATATATTTT. Protein sequence: CASSIARASGNTIYF.

The gene calls are TRBV20-1 and TRBJ1-3; 8 nucleotides match TRBD1. The germline V gene has CDR1 DFQATT and CDR2 SNEGSKA (reference sequence). Germline trimming cut 5 bases from V and 0 bases from J; bases unmatched to any gene: 9. The CDR3 is 16 amino acids. The CDR3 region is CSAGGVTGASGNTIYF. In nucleotides, the CDR3 is TGCAGTGCTGGGGGTGTGACAGGGGCCTCTGGAAACACCATATATTTT.

The sample holds a few counts of this clonotype. The rearrangement joins TRBV4-2 to TRBJ2-7; D perhaps matches TRBD2 (6 bases). Germline values: CDR1 LGHNA, CDR2 YNFKEQ. V lost 0 bases, J lost 6 bases, and 12 bases lay in between. This CDR3 is built from 14 residues. The CDR3 is CASSQDIRGIEQYF. In DNA, the CDR3 is TGTGCCAGCAGCCAAGATATCCGGGGGATCGAGCAGTACTTC.

On this clonotype: The CDR3 carries no conserved terminal phenylalanine or tryptophan, so it likely arises from a read error. This rearrangement joins TRBV5-1 to TRBJ2-5; D possibly corresponds to TRBD1 (6 bases). CDR1 and CDR2 from the germline V gene are SGHRS and YFSETQ. The CDR3 runs to 15 residues. The germline V and J ends were trimmed by 6 bases and 2 bases, with 17 bases remaining between them. CDR3 amino acids: CASKRSRTVQETQYL. In DNA form, the CDR3 reads TGCGCCAGCAAACGCAGCCGGACAGTTCAAGAGACCCAGTACTTA.

This clonotype came up a few times. This chain joins TRBV28 and TRBJ1-1, with TRBD1 matching 7 bases. Per germline, CDR1 MDHEN and CDR2 SYDVKM. The V segment lost 10 bases and the J segment 4 bases; nucleotides outside the gene matches: 6. The CDR3 consists of 12 residues. This CDR3 reads CATQTGSTEAFF. CDR3 nucleotide sequence: TGTGCCACTCAGACAGGGAGCACTGAAGCTTTCTTT.

The chain joins TRBV20-1 to TRBJ1-1; no clear D gene. This CDR3 contains 12 residues. Trimming took off 2 bases at V and 1 base at J, with 5 bases between the two ends. Germline values: CDR1 DFQATT, CDR2 SNEGSKA (reference sequence). The CDR3 nucleotides are TGCAGTGCTAGAAACCCGAACACTGAAGCTTTCTTT. This translates into CSARNPNTEAFF.

This clonotype turned up a few times. This rearrangement joins TRBV4-2 to TRBJ2-2; 9 bases agree with TRBD2. The CDR3 spans 17 residues. V was clipped by 0 bases and J by 7 bases; unmatched bases: 9. From germline, CDR1 is LGHNA and CDR2 YNFKEQ. For the CDR3, the DNA is TGTGCCAGCAGCCAAGATCTTGCTAGCGGGATTTTCGGGGAGCTGTTTTTT. Translated: CASSQDLASGIFGELFF.

The CDR3 nucleotides are TGTGCCAGCAGCTCGGGGGACAGGGGAGGCGGTGGCTACACCTTC. This translates into CASSSGDRGGGGYTF. The genes are TRBV7-3 and TRBJ1-2; 10 positions match TRBD1. The CDR3 has 15 residues. The germline V gene has CDR1 SGHTA and CDR2 FQGTGA. Trimming removed 4 bases from V and 7 bases from J; junction bases left unmatched: 9.

The chain carries TRBV6-1 and TRBJ2-6; TRBD2 matches at 9 bases. Germline trimming cut 10 bases from V and 0 bases from J; bases unmatched to any gene: 7. There are 16 residues in the CDR3. Germline CDR1 is MNHNS and CDR2 is SASEGT. CDR3 sequence: CATQLAGISGANVLTF. Written as DNA, the CDR3 is TGTGCCACCCAGCTAGCGGGGATCTCTGGGGCCAACGTCCTGACTTTC.

About this clonotype itself: A read error may account for a junction end that differs from germline. The gene calls are TRBV5-5 and TRBJ1-5, with 8 nucleotides matching TRBD1. This CDR3 is built from 17 residues. Looked up from germline, CDR1 is SGHKS and CDR2 is YYEKEE (reference sequence). DNA of the CDR3: TGTGCCAACAGCTTGGGACAGGCAGTATATAGCAATCAGCCCCAGCATTTT. Its protein is CANSLGQAVYSNQPQHF.

The DNA for the CDR3 is TGTGCCAGCAGCGGTCCAGGTCAGGAGACCCAGTACTTC. Translating it yields CASSGPGQETQYF. This chain links TRBV12-3 or TRBV12-4 with TRBJ2-5; D remains unclear. CDR3 length: 13 amino acids. V was clipped by 6 bases and J by 5 bases, with 13 bases between them.

This clonotype occurred a few times. V is TRBV4-1 and J is TRBJ1-1, with D unresolved. The CDR3 contains 14 residues. The V and J ends lost 1 base and 4 bases respectively, with 10 bases between them. Looked up from germline, CDR1 is MGHRA and CDR2 is YSYEKL. The CDR3 sequence is CASSQGLLGTEAFF. CDR3 sequence (DNA): TGCGCCAGCAGCCAAGGACTCCTTGGCACTGAAGCTTTCTTT.

This clonotype was detected only a few times. V and J are TRBV6-2 or TRBV6-3 and TRBJ1-1; D is perhaps TRBD1 (6 bases). Per germline, CDR1 MNHEY and CDR2 SVGEGT. V was cut by 6 bases and J by 6 bases, with 17 bases left in between. The CDR3 is 14 amino acids. CDR3 bases: TGTGCCAGCAGACGAGGCGACAGGCTATCTGAAGCTTTCTTT. Its protein product is CASRRGDRLSEAFF.

As DNA, the CDR3 is TGTGCCACCAGCGGGAACAGGGGGTGGGAGCCTTCGGATACGCAGTATTTT. Translated, it gives CATSGNRGWEPSDTQYF. The chain recombines TRBV15 with TRBJ2-3, with 8 bases that match TRBD1. Per germline, CDR1 LNHNV and CDR2 YYDKDF (reference sequence). The V gene end was trimmed by 5 bases and the J gene end by 6 bases; junction bases not matched to a gene: 16. This CDR3 spans 17 amino acids.

V gene TRBV5-1 combines with J gene TRBJ1-1; tentatively, D is TRBD1 (6 bases). The germline V and J ends were trimmed by 8 bases and 4 bases, with 15 bases remaining between them. CDR1 SGHRS and CDR2 YFSETQ come from the germline V gene. The CDR3 consists of 13 residues. DNA of the CDR3: TGCGCCAGAACCTATACAGGGTCCACTGAAGCTTTCTTT. Protein product: CARTYTGSTEAFF.

The chain is built from TRBV6-5 and TRBJ1-1; 7 bases map to TRBD1. Germline values: CDR1 MNHEY, CDR2 SVGAGI. This CDR3 has 14 residues. The trim removed 2 bases at V and 4 bases at J, leaving 4 bases unmatched. CDR3 residues: CASSYQGESTEAFF. CDR3 nucleotides: TGTGCCAGCAGTTACCAGGGGGAGAGCACTGAAGCTTTCTTT.

This clonotype is a singleton in its sample. CDR3 sequence: CATSDRQETQYF. The DNA of the CDR3 is TGTGCCACCAGTGACCGACAAGAGACCCAGTACTTC. V and J are TRBV24-1 and TRBJ2-5; D gene ambiguous. Trimming took 4 bases from V and 2 from J, leaving 4 bases between them. The CDR3 extends over 12 amino acids. Per the germline V gene, CDR1 is KGHDR and CDR2 is SFDVKD.

This clonotype came up a few times. The junction departs from germline at one end; a sequencing error may be responsible. The V call is TRBV30, the J call TRBJ1-6; TRBD1 agrees at 10 bases. CDR1 and CDR2 (germline): GTSNPN, SVGIG (reference sequence). This CDR3 spans 16 amino acids. The CDR3 region is CAWLPGRGTGDSLLHF. The CDR3 DNA sequence: TGTGCCTGGTTGCCGGGTAGGGGGACAGGGGATTCACTCCTCCACTTT. Full variable domain (rest looked up from reference TRBV30 and TRBJ1-6): SQTIHQWPATLVQPVGSPLSLECTVEGTSNPNLYWYRQAAGRGLQLLFYSVGIGQISSEVPQNLSASRPQDRQFILSSKKLLLSDSGFYLCAWLPGRGTGDSLLHFGNGTRLTVT.

This chain uses TRBV19 with TRBJ2-7; D may be TRBD2 (5 bases). Germline CDR1 LNHDA, CDR2 SQIVND (reference sequence). The length of the CDR3 is 17 residues. Trimming took 3 bases from V and 0 from J, leaving 18 bases between them. CDR3 sequence: CASSINPPGSSSYEQYF. The DNA for the CDR3 is TGTGCCAGTAGTATCAACCCCCCTGGGAGCTCCTCCTACGAGCAGTACTTC.